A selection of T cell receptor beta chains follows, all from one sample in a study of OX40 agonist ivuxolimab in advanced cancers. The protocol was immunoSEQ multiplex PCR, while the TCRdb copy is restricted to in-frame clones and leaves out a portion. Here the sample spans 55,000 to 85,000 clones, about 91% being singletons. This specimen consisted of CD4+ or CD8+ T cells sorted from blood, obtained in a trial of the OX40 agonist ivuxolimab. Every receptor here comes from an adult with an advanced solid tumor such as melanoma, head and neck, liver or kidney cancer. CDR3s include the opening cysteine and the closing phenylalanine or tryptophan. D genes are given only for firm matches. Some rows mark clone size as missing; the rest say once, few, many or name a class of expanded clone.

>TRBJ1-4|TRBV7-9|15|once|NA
CASSTTGKPNEKLFF
TGTGCCAGCAGCACCACAGGGAAACCTAATGAAAAACTGTTTTTT
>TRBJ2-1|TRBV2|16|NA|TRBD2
CASSGRLAGSYNEQFF
TGTGCCAGCAGTGGGAGGCTAGCGGGCTCCTACAATGAGCAGTTCTTC
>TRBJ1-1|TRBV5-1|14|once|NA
CASSLDGRNTEAFF
TGCGCCAGCAGCTTAGACGGGAGGAACACTGAAGCTTTCTTT
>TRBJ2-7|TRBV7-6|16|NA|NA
CASSLGLSRGSHEQYF
TGTGCCAGCAGCCTAGGACTCTCTCGTGGATCCCACGAGCAGTACTTC
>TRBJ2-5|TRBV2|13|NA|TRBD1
CASRTGGGETQYF
TGTGCCAGCAGAACAGGGGGTGGGGAGACCCAGTACTTC
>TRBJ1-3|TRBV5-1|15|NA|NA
CASSSVGGSGNTIYF
TGCGCCAGCAGCTCCGTCGGCGGTTCCGGAAACACCATATATTTT
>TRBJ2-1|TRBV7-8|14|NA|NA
CASTPGTNDNEQFF
TGTGCCAGCACCCCGGGGACGAACGACAATGAGCAGTTCTTC
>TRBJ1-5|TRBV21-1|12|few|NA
CASRQGGQPQHF
TGTGCCAGCAGGCAGGGTGGTCAGCCCCAGCATTTT
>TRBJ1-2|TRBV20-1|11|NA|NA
CSAAAGVGYTF
TGCAGTGCCGCGGCGGGGGTTGGCTACACCTTC
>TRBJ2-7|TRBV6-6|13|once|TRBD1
CASSQTGQYEQYF
TGTGCCAGCAGTCAGACAGGGCAATACGAGCAGTACTTC
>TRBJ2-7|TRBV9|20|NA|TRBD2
CASSVATGTAAGGLIYEQYF
TGTGCCAGCAGCGTAGCTACGGGAACCGCGGCGGGAGGGCTCATCTACGAGCAGTACTTC
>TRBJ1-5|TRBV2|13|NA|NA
CASSELSGQPQHF
TGTGCCAGCAGTGAACTATCCGGTCAGCCCCAGCATTTT
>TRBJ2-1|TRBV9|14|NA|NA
CASSVDPSYNEQFF
TGTGCCAGCAGCGTAGACCCTTCCTACAATGAGCAGTTCTTC
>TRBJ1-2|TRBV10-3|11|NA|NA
CAISPSDGYTF
TGTGCCATCAGTCCCTCGGATGGCTACACCTTC
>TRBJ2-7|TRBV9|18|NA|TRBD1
CASSPRDRGSSDTYEQYF
TGTGCCAGCAGCCCGCGGGACAGGGGGTCTAGTGACACCTACGAGCAGTACTTC
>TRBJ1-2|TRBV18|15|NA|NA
CASSPIGLQGAGYTF
TGTGCCAGCTCACCAATCGGACTCCAAGGGGCCGGCTACACCTTC
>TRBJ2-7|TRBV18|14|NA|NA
CASSPIGQTYEQYF
TGTGCCAGCTCACCCATCGGACAAACCTACGAGCAGTACTTC
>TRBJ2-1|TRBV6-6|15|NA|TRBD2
CASSRLAGGPNEQFF
TGTGCCAGCAGCAGACTAGCGGGAGGCCCCAATGAGCAGTTCTTC
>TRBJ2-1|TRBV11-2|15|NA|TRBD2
CASSRTSGRLDEQFF
TGTGCCAGCAGTCGTACTAGCGGGAGACTCGATGAGCAGTTCTTC
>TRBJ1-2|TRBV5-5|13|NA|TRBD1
CASSWTGPGGYTF
TGTGCCAGCAGCTGGACAGGCCCCGGTGGCTACACCTTC
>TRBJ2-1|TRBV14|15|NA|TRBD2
CASSRISGRDNEQFF
TGTGCCAGCAGCCGAATTAGCGGGAGGGATAATGAGCAGTTCTTC
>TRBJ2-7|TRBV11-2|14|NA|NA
CASSLESGVYEQYF
TGTGCCAGCAGCTTAGAGTCCGGGGTTTACGAGCAGTACTTC
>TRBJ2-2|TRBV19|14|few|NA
CASSIQGFTGELFF
TGTGCCAGTAGTATACAGGGGTTCACCGGGGAGCTGTTTTTT
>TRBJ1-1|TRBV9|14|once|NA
CASSVASQNTEAFF
TGTGCCAGCAGCGTAGCCAGCCAAAACACTGAAGCTTTCTTT
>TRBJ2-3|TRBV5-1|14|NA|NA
CASSLFRGSDTQYF
TGCGCCAGCAGCTTGTTTCGGGGATCAGATACGCAGTATTTT
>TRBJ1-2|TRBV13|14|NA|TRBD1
CASRSPGQPYGYTF
TGTGCCAGCAGATCACCGGGACAGCCCTATGGCTACACCTTC
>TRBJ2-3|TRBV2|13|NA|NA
CAHGPGGTDTQYF
TGTGCCCACGGCCCGGGGGGCACAGATACGCAGTATTTT
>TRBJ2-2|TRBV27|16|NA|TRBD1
CASSSSFGQVLGELFF
TGTGCCAGCAGTTCCTCCTTCGGACAGGTGCTTGGGGAGCTGTTTTTT
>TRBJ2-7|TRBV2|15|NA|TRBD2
CASRELAGPSYEQYF
TGTGCCAGCAGAGAGCTAGCGGGTCCCTCCTACGAGCAGTACTTC
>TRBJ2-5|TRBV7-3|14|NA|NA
CASSLRRGQETRYF
TGTGCCAGCAGCTTGAGAAGGGGTCAAGAGACCCGGTACTTC
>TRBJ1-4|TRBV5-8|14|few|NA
CASSSNRVEEKLFF
TGTGCCAGCAGCTCCAACAGGGTTGAGGAAAAACTGTTTTTT
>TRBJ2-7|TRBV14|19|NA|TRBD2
CASSQDKWASGLSSYEQYF
TGTGCCAGCAGCCAAGATAAGTGGGCTAGCGGACTTAGCTCCTACGAGCAGTACTTC
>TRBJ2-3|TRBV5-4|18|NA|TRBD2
CASSTGTSGTPGADTQYF
TGTGCCAGCAGCACCGGGACTAGCGGGACCCCCGGGGCAGATACGCAGTATTTT
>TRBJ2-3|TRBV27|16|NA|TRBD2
CASSLTGLAGARTQYF
TGTGCCAGCAGTTTAACGGGACTAGCGGGAGCTCGTACGCAGTATTTT
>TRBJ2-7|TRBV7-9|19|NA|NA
CASSRFGGASPREFYEQYF
TGTGCCAGCAGCCGTTTCGGGGGAGCTTCCCCCCGGGAGTTCTACGAGCAGTACTTC
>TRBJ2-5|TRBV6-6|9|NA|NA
CATGGTQYF
TGTGCCACCGGGGGGACCCAGTACTTC
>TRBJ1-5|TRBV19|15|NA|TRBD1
CASSQSGQGGQPQHF
TGTGCCAGTAGTCAATCCGGACAGGGCGGTCAGCCCCAGCATTTT